The 5 T cell receptor beta chains reported below all come from one sample, sequenced in a study of identical twins. TCRdb reanalysed the 5' RACE reads using MiXCR and keeps one entry per CDR3 protein. The table shows 510,000 or so distinct CDR3 sequences, with about 15% occurring only once. These data also featured in a second study, about yellow fever vaccine responses in identical twins.

Source material: CD4+ T cells sorted from blood. The receptors were sampled from a woman in her late teens or twenties in good health.

The CDR3 nucleotides are TGTGCCAGCAGTCAGACAGGGCGAGAGACCCAGTACTTC. It yields the protein CASSQTGRETQYF. V is TRBV6-1 and J is TRBJ2-5; 7 bases agree with TRBD1. V dropped 5 bases and J dropped 4; count of bases not matched to a gene: 4. The V gene's germline CDR1 is MNHNS and CDR2 SASEGT. The CDR3 sequence is 13 residues long.

The chain recombines TRBV27 with TRBJ1-6, with a weak D call TRBD1 (5 bases). Germline loops: CDR1 MNHEY, CDR2 SMNVEV (reference sequence). Between the trimmed V and J ends, which lost 4 bases and 9 bases, there was a span of 10 bases. This CDR3 spans 13 amino acids. The CDR3 loop reads CASSSRAASPLHF. CDR3 DNA sequence: TGTGCCAGCAGTTCCAGGGCTGCTTCACCCCTCCACTTT.

This clonotype has only a few counts. The chain employs TRBV6-5 and TRBJ1-4; 7 nucleotides align to TRBD1. V lost 4 bases and J lost 7; bases outside the gene matches: 9. Germline V gives CDR1 MNHEY, CDR2 SVGAGI. This CDR3 is built from 15 residues. The CDR3 nucleotides read TGTGCCAGCAGTTCGGAAGGCAGGGGGACTGAAAAACTGTTTTTT. Translating it yields CASSSEGRGTEKLFF.

The chain carries TRBV10-1 and TRBJ1-1; 8 positions agree with TRBD1. The CDR3 runs to 14 residues. Germline CDR1 is WNHNN and CDR2 is SYGVQD (reference sequence). Losses at the gene ends were 7 bases for V and 4 bases for J; bases not matched to a gene: 8. For the CDR3, the DNA is TGCGCCAGCATGGGAGCCGGGACAGGCACTGAAGCTTTCTTT. Residues: CASMGAGTGTEAFF.

This chain joins TRBV12-3 or TRBV12-4 and TRBJ2-7; D is ambiguous. The CDR3 length is 13 residues. V lost 3 bases and J lost 0, with 6 bases in between. The CDR3 spells CASSLLSSYEQYV. For the CDR3, the DNA is TGTGCCAGCAGTTTGTTGTCCTCCTACGAGCAGTACGTC.